This TCR beta chain was captured in a study of T cell responses to AZD1222 COVID-19 vaccine. This CDR3 region has 19 residues. After removal of 3 bases from V and 0 bases from J, the junction contained 16 bases not matched to a gene. Germline CDR1 reads MDHEN; CDR2 reads SYDVKM. Points from the study as a whole: Just 5 or 6 AZD1222 recipients tested seropositive at baseline. Mostly white British, mostly female donors; authors suggested clonal diversity may be underestimated.

This table comes from immunoSEQ multiplex PCR, and its TCRdb copy is limited to in-frame clones, with some not included. The table has 150,000 to 200,000 clones, 80% to 90% seen once. Of note for this clone: Antigen unknown.

Here the sequenced sample was peripheral blood, taken on day 0 of AZD1222 vaccination. The chain links TRBV28 to TRBJ2-7; TRBD2 matches at 8 bases. This receptor was obtained from an adult in good health. The CDR3 nucleotides read TGTGCCAGCAGTTTTGGGCGAATTGGCGGGGGGCCGAACTCCTACGAGCAGTACTTC. Translated, it gives CASSFGRIGGGPNSYEQYF.